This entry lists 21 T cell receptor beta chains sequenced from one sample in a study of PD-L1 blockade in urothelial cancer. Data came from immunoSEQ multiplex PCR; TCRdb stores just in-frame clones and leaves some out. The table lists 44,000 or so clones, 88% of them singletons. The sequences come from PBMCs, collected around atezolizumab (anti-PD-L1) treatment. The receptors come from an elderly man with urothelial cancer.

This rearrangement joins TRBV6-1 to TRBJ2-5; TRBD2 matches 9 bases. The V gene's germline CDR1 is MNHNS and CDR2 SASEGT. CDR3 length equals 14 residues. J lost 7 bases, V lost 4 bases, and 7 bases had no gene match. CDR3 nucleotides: TGTGCCAGCAGTGGTGCTAGCGGGATCGGGACCCAGTACTTC. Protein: CASSGASGIGTQYF.

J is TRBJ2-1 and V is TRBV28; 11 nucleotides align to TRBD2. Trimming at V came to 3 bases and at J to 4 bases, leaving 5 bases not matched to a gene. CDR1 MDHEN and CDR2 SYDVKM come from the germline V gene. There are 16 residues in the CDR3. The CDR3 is CASSFVTSGGYNEQFF. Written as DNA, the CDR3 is TGTGCCAGCAGTTTCGTCACTAGCGGGGGATACAATGAGCAGTTCTTC. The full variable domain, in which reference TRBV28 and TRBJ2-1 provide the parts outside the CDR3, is DVKVTQSSRYLVKRTGEKVFLECVQDMDHENMFWYRQDPGLGLRLIYFSYDVKMKEKGDIPEGYSVSREKKERFSLILESASTNQTSMYLCASSFVTSGGYNEQFFGPGTRLTVL.

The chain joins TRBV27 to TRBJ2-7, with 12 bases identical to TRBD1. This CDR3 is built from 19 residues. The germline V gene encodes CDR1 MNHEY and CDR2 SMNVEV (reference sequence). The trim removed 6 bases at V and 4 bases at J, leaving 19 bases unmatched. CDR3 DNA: TGTGCCAGCAGGGGAAATCACGGGACAGGGGGCAAGTCGGGATACGAGCAGTACTTC. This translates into CASRGNHGTGGKSGYEQYF.

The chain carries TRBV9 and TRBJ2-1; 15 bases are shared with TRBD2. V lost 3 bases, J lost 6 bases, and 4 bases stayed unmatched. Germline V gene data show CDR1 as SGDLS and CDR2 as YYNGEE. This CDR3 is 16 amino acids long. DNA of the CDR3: TGTGCCAGCAGCGGGACTAGCGGGAGGGGGGGCAATGAGCAGTTCTTC. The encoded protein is CASSGTSGRGGNEQFF.

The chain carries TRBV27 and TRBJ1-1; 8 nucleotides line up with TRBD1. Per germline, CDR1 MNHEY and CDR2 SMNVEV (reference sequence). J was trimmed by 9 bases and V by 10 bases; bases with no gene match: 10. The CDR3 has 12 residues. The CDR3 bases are TGTGCCATTAGGGACAGGTCAAGTAAAGCTTTCTTT. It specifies CAIRDRSSKAFF.

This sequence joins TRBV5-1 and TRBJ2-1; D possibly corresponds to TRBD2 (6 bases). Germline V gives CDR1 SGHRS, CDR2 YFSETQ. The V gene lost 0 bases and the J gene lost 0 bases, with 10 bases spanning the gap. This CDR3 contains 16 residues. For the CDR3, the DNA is TGCGCCAGCAGCTTGGACGGGAGTCACTCCTACAATGAGCAGTTCTTC. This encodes CASSLDGSHSYNEQFF.

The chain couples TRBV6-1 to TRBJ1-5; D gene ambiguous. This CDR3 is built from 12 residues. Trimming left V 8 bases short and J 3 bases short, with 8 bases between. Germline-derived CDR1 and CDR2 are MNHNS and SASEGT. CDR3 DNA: TGTGCCAGCGTTCAGAACAATCAGCCCCAGCATTTT. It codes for CASVQNNQPQHF.

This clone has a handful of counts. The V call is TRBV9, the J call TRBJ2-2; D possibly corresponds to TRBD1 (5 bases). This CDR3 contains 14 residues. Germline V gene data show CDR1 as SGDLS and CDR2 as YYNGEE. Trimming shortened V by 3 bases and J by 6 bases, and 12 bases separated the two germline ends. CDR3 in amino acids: CASSATSGPGELFF. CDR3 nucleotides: TGTGCCAGCAGCGCCACATCAGGGCCCGGGGAGCTGTTTTTT. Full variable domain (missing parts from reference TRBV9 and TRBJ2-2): DSGVTQTPKHLITATGQRVTLRCSPRSGDLSVYWYQQSLDQGLQFLIQYYNGEERAKGNILERFSAQQFPDLHSELNLSSLELGDSALYFCASSATSGPGELFFGEGSRLTVL.

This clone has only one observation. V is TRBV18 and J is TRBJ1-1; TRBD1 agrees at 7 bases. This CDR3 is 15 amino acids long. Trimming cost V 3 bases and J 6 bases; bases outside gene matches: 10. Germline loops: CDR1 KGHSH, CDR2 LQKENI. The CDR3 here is CASSPSRGDSAEAFF. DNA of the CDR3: TGTGCCAGCTCACCGTCCAGGGGGGATTCCGCTGAAGCTTTCTTT. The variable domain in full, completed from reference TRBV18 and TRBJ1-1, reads NAGVMQNPRHLVRRRGQEARLRCSPMKGHSHVYWYRQLPEEGLKFMVYLQKENIIDESGMPKERFSAEFPKEGPSILRIQQVVRGDSAAYFCASSPSRGDSAEAFFGQGTRLTVV.

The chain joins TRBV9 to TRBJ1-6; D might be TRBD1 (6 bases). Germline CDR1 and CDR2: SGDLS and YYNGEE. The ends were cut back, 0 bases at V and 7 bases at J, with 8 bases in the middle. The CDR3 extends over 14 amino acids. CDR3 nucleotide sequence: TGTGCCAGCAGCGTAGAGGGGGGGAATTCACCCCTCCACTTT. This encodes CASSVEGGNSPLHF.

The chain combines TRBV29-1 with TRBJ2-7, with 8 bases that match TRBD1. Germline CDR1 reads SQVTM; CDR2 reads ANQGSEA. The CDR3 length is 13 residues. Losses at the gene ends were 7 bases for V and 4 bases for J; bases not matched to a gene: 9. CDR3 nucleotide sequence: TGCAGCGCTGGACAGGGTAAAGGGTACGAGCAGTACTTC. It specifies CSAGQGKGYEQYF.

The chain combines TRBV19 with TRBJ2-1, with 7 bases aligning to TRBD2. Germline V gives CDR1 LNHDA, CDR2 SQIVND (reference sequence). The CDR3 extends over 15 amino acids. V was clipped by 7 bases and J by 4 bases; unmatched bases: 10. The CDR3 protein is CASKERAGEYNEQFF. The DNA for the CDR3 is TGTGCCAGTAAAGAGAGGGCGGGAGAGTACAATGAGCAGTTCTTC.

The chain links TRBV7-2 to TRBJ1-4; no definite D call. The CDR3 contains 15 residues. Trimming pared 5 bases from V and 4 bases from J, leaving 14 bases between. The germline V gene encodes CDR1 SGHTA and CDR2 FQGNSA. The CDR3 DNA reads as TGTGCCAGCAGCCCTCCCGGGATCCTTAATGAAAAACTGTTTTTT. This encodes CASSPPGILNEKLFF.

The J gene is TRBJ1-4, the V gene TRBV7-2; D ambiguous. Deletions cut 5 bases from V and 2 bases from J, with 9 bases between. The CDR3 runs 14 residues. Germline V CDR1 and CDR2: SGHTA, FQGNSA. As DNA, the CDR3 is TGTGCCAGCAGCCGCGACATTACTAATGAAAAACTGTTTTTT. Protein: CASSRDITNEKLFF.

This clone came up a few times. CDR3 loop: CASSLGGTVTPYEQYF. CDR3 DNA sequence: TGCGCCAGCAGCTTGGGCGGGACAGTTACCCCCTACGAGCAGTACTTC. The chain joins TRBV5-1 to TRBJ2-7, with a tentative D call TRBD1 (7 bases). CDR1 is SGHRS and CDR2 is YFSETQ in the germline V gene. The CDR3 length is 16 residues. Trimming stripped 0 bases from V and 2 bases from J, with 15 bases between. The full variable domain, its missing parts supplied by reference TRBV5-1 and TRBJ2-7, is KAGVTQTPRYLIKTRGQQVTLSCSPISGHRSVSWYQQTPGQGLQFLFEYFSETQRNKGNFPGRFSGRQFSNSRSEMNVSTLELGDSALYLCASSLGGTVTPYEQYFGPGTRLTVT.

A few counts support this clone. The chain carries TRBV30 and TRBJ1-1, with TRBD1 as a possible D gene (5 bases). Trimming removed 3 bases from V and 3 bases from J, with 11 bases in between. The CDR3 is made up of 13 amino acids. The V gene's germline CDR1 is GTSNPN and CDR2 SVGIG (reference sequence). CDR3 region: CAWRSTAYTEAFF. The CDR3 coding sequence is TGTGCCTGGAGATCGACAGCTTACACTGAAGCTTTCTTT.

This CDR3 reads CASSSYFYEQYF. DNA of the CDR3: TGTGCCAGCAGTTCTTACTTCTACGAGCAGTACTTC. V usage is TRBV6-1 and J usage is TRBJ2-7; D is unresolved. CDR3 length: 12 amino acids. Germline assignment: CDR1 MNHNS and CDR2 SASEGT. Trimming stripped 5 bases from V and 3 bases from J, with 8 bases between.

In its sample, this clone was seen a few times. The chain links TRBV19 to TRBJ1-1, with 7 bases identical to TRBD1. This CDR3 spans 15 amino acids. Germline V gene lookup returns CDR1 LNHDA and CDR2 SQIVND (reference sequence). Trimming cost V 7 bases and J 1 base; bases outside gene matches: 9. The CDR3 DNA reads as TGTGCCAGTACCCCCGGGACAGCCCCGAACACTGAAGCTTTCTTT. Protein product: CASTPGTAPNTEAFF.

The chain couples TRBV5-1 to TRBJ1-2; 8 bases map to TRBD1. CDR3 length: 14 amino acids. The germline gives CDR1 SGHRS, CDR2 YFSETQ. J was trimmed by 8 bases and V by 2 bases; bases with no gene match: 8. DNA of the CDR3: TGCGCCAGCAGCTTCACGACAGGGGTGTCGGGCTACACCTTC. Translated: CASSFTTGVSGYTF. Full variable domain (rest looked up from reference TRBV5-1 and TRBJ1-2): KAGVTQTPRYLIKTRGQQVTLSCSPISGHRSVSWYQQTPGQGLQFLFEYFSETQRNKGNFPGRFSGRQFSNSRSEMNVSTLELGDSALYLCASSFTTGVSGYTFGSGTRLTVV.

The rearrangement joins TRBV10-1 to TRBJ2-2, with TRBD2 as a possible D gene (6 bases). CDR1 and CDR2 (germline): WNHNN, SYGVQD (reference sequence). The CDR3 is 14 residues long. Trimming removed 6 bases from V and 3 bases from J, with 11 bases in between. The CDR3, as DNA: TGCGCCAGCAGAATTAGCGGTGACACCGGGGAGCTGTTTTTT. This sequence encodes CASRISGDTGELFF.

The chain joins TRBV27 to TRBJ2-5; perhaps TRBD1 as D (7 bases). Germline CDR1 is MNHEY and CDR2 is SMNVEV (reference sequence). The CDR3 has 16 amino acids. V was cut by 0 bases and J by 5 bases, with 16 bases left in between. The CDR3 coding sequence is TGTGCCAGCAGTTTATCGAGACAGGGTCGGGGGGAGACCCAGTACTTC. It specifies CASSLSRQGRGETQYF.